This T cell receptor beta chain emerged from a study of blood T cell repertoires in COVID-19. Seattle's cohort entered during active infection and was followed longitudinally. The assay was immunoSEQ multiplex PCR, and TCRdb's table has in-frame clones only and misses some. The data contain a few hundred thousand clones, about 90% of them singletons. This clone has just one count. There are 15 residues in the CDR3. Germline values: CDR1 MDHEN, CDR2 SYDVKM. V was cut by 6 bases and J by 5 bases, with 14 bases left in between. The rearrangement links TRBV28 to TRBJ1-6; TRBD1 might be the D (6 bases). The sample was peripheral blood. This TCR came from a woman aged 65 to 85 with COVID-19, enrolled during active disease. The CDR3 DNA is TGTGCCAGCAGATTACAGGGCGTCGATAATTCACCCCTCCACTTT. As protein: CASRLQGVDNSPLHF.